A selection of T cell receptor beta chains follows, all from one sample in a study of early T cells in non-severe SARS-CoV-2 infection. TCRdb reanalysed the 5' RACE reads using MiXCR and keeps one entry per CDR3 protein. The sample has tens of thousands of distinct CDR3 sequences; 10% are singletons. Sequenced: whole blood. The receptors were sampled from an adult who was a healthcare worker with PCR-confirmed SARS-CoV-2 infection or an uninfected control (not recorded which). The CDR3 runs from the conserved cysteine through the conserved F or W. The D gene is left open where the match is weak.

CDR3	D	V	J
CSASQDSEKLFF	-	TRBV20-1	TRBJ1-4
CSADPGQGFNEQFF	TRBD1	TRBV20-1	TRBJ2-1
CASSMDRVEYNEQFF	TRBD1	TRBV12-3/TRBV12-4	TRBJ2-1
CAWRASDTQYF	-	TRBV30	TRBJ2-3
CASPGLAENQETQYF	TRBD2	TRBV2	TRBJ2-5
CASSFRTFGTQYF	-	TRBV7-9	TRBJ2-5
CASSPSGGSYQETQYF	TRBD2	TRBV7-6	TRBJ2-5
CASSRVTETMNTEAFF	-	TRBV18	TRBJ1-1
CSARPADGSGANVLTF	-	TRBV20-1	TRBJ2-6
CASSAWTGSGANVLTF	TRBD1	TRBV11-2	TRBJ2-6
CSVSTGVWTEAFF	TRBD1	TRBV20-1	TRBJ1-1
CASRETGGGYGYTF	TRBD1	TRBV27	TRBJ1-2
CASRKDRGHQPQHF	TRBD1	TRBV6-6	TRBJ1-5
CASTSTRAGAAYNEQFF	TRBD2	TRBV5-1	TRBJ2-1
CASSLQGWANEKLFF	-	TRBV4-1	TRBJ1-4
CASSFIGYEQYF	-	TRBV11-2	TRBJ2-7
CASSLEGYGNQPQHF	-	TRBV7-2	TRBJ1-5
CAWSVRGNEQYF	-	TRBV30	TRBJ2-7
CASRTGDTEAFF	TRBD1	TRBV10-2	TRBJ1-1
CASSLVGIVTDTQYF	-	TRBV5-1	TRBJ2-3
CARKTTGTSGYEQYF	-	TRBV21-1	TRBJ2-7
CASSPPGHSSGANVLTF	-	TRBV11-1	TRBJ2-6
CASRQGLAYNEQFF	TRBD2	TRBV2	TRBJ2-1
CASSLPDRATEAFF	TRBD1	TRBV28	TRBJ1-1
CASIPQPNSPLHF	-	TRBV28	TRBJ1-6
CASSQASYEQYF	-	TRBV3-1	TRBJ2-7
CASSLLTGTSGYTF	-	TRBV7-8	TRBJ1-2
CASSLAQRGALRTGELFF	TRBD2	TRBV5-1	TRBJ2-2
CASSFAGTSTWETQYF	-	TRBV7-2	TRBJ2-5
CASSLGKGLSYEQYF	-	TRBV7-9	TRBJ2-7
CASSGGLGASYNEQFF	-	TRBV6-1	TRBJ2-1
CASSPSGGNNEQFF	TRBD2	TRBV9	TRBJ2-1
CASSPPGAFNSPLHF	-	TRBV25-1	TRBJ1-6
CSARTGIFTEAFF	-	TRBV20-1	TRBJ1-1
CASSLEAGVNEQFF	TRBD2	TRBV5-1	TRBJ2-1
CASRRQAPYEQYF	-	TRBV28	TRBJ2-7
CASSAHPGAHSGNTIYF	-	TRBV9	TRBJ1-3
CSVCSVGETQYF	-	TRBV29-1	TRBJ2-5
CASSFESGSYNEQFF	-	TRBV7-2	TRBJ2-1
CASSLGWGYTGELFF	-	TRBV6-2/TRBV6-3	TRBJ2-2
CASSPWASSGNTIYF	-	TRBV7-2	TRBJ1-3